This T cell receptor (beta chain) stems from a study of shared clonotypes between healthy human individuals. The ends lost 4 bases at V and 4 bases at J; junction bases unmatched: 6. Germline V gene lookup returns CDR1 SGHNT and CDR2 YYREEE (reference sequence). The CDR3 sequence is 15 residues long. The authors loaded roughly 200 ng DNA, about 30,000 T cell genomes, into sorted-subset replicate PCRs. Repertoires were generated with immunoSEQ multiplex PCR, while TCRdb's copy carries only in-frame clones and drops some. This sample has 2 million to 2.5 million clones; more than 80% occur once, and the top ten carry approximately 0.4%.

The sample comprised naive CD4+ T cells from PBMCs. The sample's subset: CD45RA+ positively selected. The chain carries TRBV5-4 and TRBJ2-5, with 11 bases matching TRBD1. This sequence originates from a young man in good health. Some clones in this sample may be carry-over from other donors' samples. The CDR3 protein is CASSRTGGAGETQYF. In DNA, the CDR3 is TGTGCCAGCAGCCGGACAGGGGGCGCTGGAGAGACCCAGTACTTC.